The T cell receptor (beta chain) under discussion was sequenced for a study of T cell repertoires in cytomegalovirus infection. Overall study context: Indications came from public TCR beta signatures; they pointed to CMV infection and to a matching HLA type.

TCRdb independently ran MiXCR on the reads; one entry per CDR3 protein. The sample has approximately 1,000,000 distinct CDR3 sequences; approximately 31% are singletons. To note about this clonotype: Antigen: not known.

Study-wide points: HLA-C-restricted CMV clonotypes gave the most frequent clonotype in two of eight donors.

Trimming took off 2 bases at V and 0 bases at J, with 5 bases between the two ends. The CDR3 runs 14 residues. Germline lookup yields CDR1 MNHEY and CDR2 SVGEGT. The source was cultured CD8+ T cells from PBMCs, collected from culture after CMV antigen stimulation. The genes are TRBV6-2 or TRBV6-3 and TRBJ2-4; no firm D call. The origin of this receptor is a human donor in good health (CMV status not recorded). Some clones in this sample may be carry-over from other donors' samples. This CDR3 is CASSYVLAKNIQYF. The CDR3 DNA reads as TGTGCCAGCAGTTACGTCTTAGCCAAAAACATTCAGTACTTC.